This T cell receptor beta chain came from a study of T cell responses to AZD1222 COVID-19 vaccine. The V gene lost 0 bases and the J gene lost 0 bases, with 7 bases spanning the gap. CDR1 and CDR2 (germline): SGDLS, YYNGEE. The CDR3 loop spans 15 amino acids. Sequencing was performed with immunoSEQ multiplex PCR; in TCRdb, only in-frame clones are kept and a portion is missing. This table has over 120,000 clones, nearly 95% appearing once. V gene TRBV9 combines with J gene TRBJ2-1; no reliable D call. The sequence came from an adult who received the AZD1222 COVID-19 vaccine. The sample here was peripheral blood, taken 28 days after the second AZD1222 dose. The CDR3 coding sequence is TGTGCCAGCAGCGTAGCGGCGAGCTCCTACAATGAGCAGTTCTTC. It codes for CASSVAASSYNEQFF.